Following are 32 T cell receptor beta chains from one sample sequenced in a study of blood T cells in healthy people across ages. With a J-beta primer mix and a sample-barcoded 5' primer, a second PCR ran roughly 6 to 11 cycles. TCRdb re-called the 5' RACE reads through MiXCR, storing one row per CDR3 protein. The data hold about 670,000 distinct CDR3 sequences, with 52% observed a single time. Sample: blood. These receptors were obtained from a woman of 80 years or more in good health.

The rearrangement uses TRBV21-1 and TRBJ2-3; no DNA check was done on the table's D call, TRBD1. TRBV21-1 is reported as a pseudogene. The CDR3 contains 14 residues. The CDR3 coding sequence is TGTGCCAGCGGTCAGGGGGGGCGGACAGATACGCAGTATTTT. It yields the protein CASGQGGRTDTQYF.

DNA for the CDR3: TGTGCCACCAGCAGACATGCTTTTGGCTCCTACGAGCAGTACTTC. Translated: CATSRHAFGSYEQYF. V and J are TRBV15 and TRBJ2-7; no definite D call. The V gene lost 2 bases and the J gene lost 0 bases, with 11 bases spanning the gap. CDR1 and CDR2 (germline): LNHNV, YYDKDF (reference sequence). The CDR3 is 15 amino acids.

The chain couples TRBV20-1 to TRBJ2-7; 9 bases are shared with TRBD1. The length of the CDR3 is 14 residues. The germline CDR1 and CDR2 sequences are DFQATT and SNEGSKA (reference sequence). With 2 bases clipped from V and 5 bases from J, the junction kept 7 bases outside the gene matches. As DNA, the CDR3 is TGCAGTGCTAGAAATCCGGGACAGGGTGACGAGCAGTACTTC. Protein product: CSARNPGQGDEQYF.

The rearrangement joins TRBV10-3 to TRBJ1-5; D gene uncertain. V gave up 9 bases and J gave up 2 bases, with 14 bases separating them. The CDR3 spans 14 residues. Germline CDR1 and CDR2: ENHRY and SYGVKD. The DNA for the CDR3 is TGTGCCATATCAGTGGCGCAGGGCAATCAGCCCCAGCATTTT. Amino acids: CAISVAQGNQPQHF.

This clonotype was observed a few times. The chain is built from TRBV20-1 and TRBJ2-3; 10 nucleotides agree with TRBD1. The CDR3 loop spans 15 amino acids. V shed 3 bases and J 10 bases; nucleotides not matched to a gene: 13. Germline CDR1 DFQATT, CDR2 SNEGSKA (reference sequence). CDR3 sequence: CSARRDRGLAPPQYF. The CDR3 DNA sequence: TGCAGTGCTAGGAGGGACAGGGGTCTAGCTCCCCCGCAGTATTTT.

This chain joins TRBV28 and TRBJ2-3; 7 positions agree with TRBD1. J gave up 1 base and V 7 bases, and 8 bases lay outside the gene matches. Per germline, CDR1 MDHEN and CDR2 SYDVKM. The CDR3 has 15 residues. Here the CDR3 DNA reads TGTGCCAGCAATTCCCCTGGACAGGGCACAGATACGCAGTATTTT. Its protein is CASNSPGQGTDTQYF.

This clonotype was counted ten times or more. J is TRBJ2-1 and V is TRBV2; D uncertain. The CDR3 length is 14 residues. Trimming took off 6 bases at V and 0 bases at J, with 9 bases between the two ends. Germline assignment: CDR1 SNHLY and CDR2 FYNNEI. The DNA for the CDR3 is TGTGCCAGCAGGCTCACGAGCTCCTACAATGAGCAGTTCTTC. Protein product: CASRLTSSYNEQFF.

This clonotype has ten or more counts. This chain joins TRBV28 and TRBJ2-3; possible D gene TRBD1, 5 bases. The CDR3 extends over 14 amino acids. Germline values: CDR1 MDHEN, CDR2 SYDVKM. Trimming cost V 7 bases and J 5 bases, with 16 bases left between them. CDR3 amino acids: CASNPAGLEDTQYF. The CDR3, as DNA: TGTGCCAGCAATCCGGCAGGGCTGGAAGATACGCAGTATTTT.

This clonotype was observed once. V is TRBV20-1 and J is TRBJ1-6, with D possibly matching TRBD1 (5 bases). Trimming stripped 0 bases from V and 2 bases from J, with 11 bases between. The CDR3 is made up of 16 amino acids. Germline loops: CDR1 DFQATT, CDR2 SNEGSKA (reference sequence). The CDR3 DNA reads as TGCAGTGCTAGAGATCCCAGGGAGGCCTATAATTCACCCCTCCACTTT. Translating gives CSARDPREAYNSPLHF.

Notes on this clonotype: This may arise from a read error, as a much more abundant clone is one base away. The J gene is TRBJ1-2, the V gene TRBV29-1, with a weak D call TRBD1 (6 bases). The ends were cut back, 7 bases at V and 7 bases at J, with 13 bases in the middle. From germline, CDR1 is SQVTM and CDR2 ANQGSEA. This CDR3 is built from 11 residues. CDR3 sequence reads: CSARTECGYTF. The CDR3 nucleotides read TGCAGCGCCCGGACAGAGTGTGGCTACACCTTC.

On this clonotype itself: This sequence may be a read error, since a much larger clone differs from it by one base. The V call is TRBV4-1, the J call TRBJ1-2; TRBD1 matches at 7 bases. The germline V gene has CDR1 MGHRA and CDR2 YSYEKL. The CDR3 runs 15 residues. The CDR3 region is CAGSQTRGDSYGYTF. CDR3 bases: TGCGCCGGCAGCCAGACTCGGGGGGACAGCTATGGCTACACCTTC.

Details on this clonotype: A junction boundary mismatches the germline segment, possibly from a read error. V is TRBV5-5 and J is TRBJ1-6; D possibly corresponds to TRBD1 (5 bases). The CDR3 has 12 amino acids. Germline assignment: CDR1 SGHKS and CDR2 YYEKEE (reference sequence). The CDR3 is CASSRGISPPHF. The CDR3 DNA is TGTGCCAGCAGCAGGGGCATTTCACCCCCCCACTTT.

This clonotype was found a few times. This could be a read error, since a much larger clone is one nucleotide away. This chain uses TRBV11-2 with TRBJ2-5; D is possibly TRBD1 (6 bases). The V and J ends lost 3 bases and 13 bases respectively, with 18 bases between them. CDR3 length: 13 amino acids. Per germline, CDR1 SGHAT and CDR2 FQNNGV. The CDR3, as DNA: TGTGCCAGCAGCTTCGGACAGAACTACGAGCGGTACTTC. Translation gives CASSFGQNYERYF. The full variable domain, its missing parts supplied by reference TRBV11-2 and TRBJ2-5, is EAGVAQSPRYKIIEKRQSVAFWCNPISGHATLYWYQQILGQGPKLLIQFQNNGVVDDSQLPKDRFSAERLKGVDSTLKIQPAKLEDSAVYLCASSFGQNYERYFGPGTRLLVL.

This sequence joins TRBV5-1 and TRBJ1-5; TRBD1 matches 11 bases. Trimming at V came to 0 bases and at J to 7 bases, leaving 6 bases not matched to a gene. The germline V gene encodes CDR1 SGHRS and CDR2 YFSETQ. CDR3 size: 16 residues. The CDR3 sequence: CASSLAGTGGGQPQHF. As DNA, the CDR3 is TGCGCCAGCAGCTTGGCCGGGACAGGGGGTGGACAGCCCCAGCATTTT.

A word on this clonotype: Since a much larger clone is just one base distant, this may be a read error. The genes are TRBV28 and TRBJ2-7; perhaps D is TRBD1 or TRBD2 (5 bases each). Trimming pared 10 bases from V and 4 bases from J, leaving 17 bases between. CDR1 and CDR2 (germline): MDHEN, SYDVKM. This CDR3 is 13 amino acids long. CDR3 nucleotides: TGTGCCACAGCTGGGGGTGTGGGGTACGAGCAGTACTTC. Protein product: CATAGGVGYEQYF.

The genes are TRBV5-1 and TRBJ2-1; unclear D gene. Trimming shortened V by 4 bases and J by 2 bases, and 4 bases separated the two germline ends. The CDR3 length is 12 residues. Germline V lookup: CDR1 SGHRS, CDR2 YFSETQ. CDR3 DNA sequence: TGCGCCAGCAGCATGCCCTACAATGAGCAGTTCTTC. It is translated as CASSMPYNEQFF.

This clonotype was counted a single time. V gene TRBV25-1 combines with J gene TRBJ2-1; the D gene is possibly TRBD1 (5 bases). The closer fit of TRBJ2-7 to the DNA end suggests the J call may be wrong. The germline V gene encodes CDR1 MGHDK and CDR2 SYGVNS. The CDR3 has 14 residues. Here the CDR3 reads CASGQGWPLSEQYF. The CDR3 DNA sequence: TGTGCCAGTGGACAAGGGTGGCCGCTCTCGGAGCAGTACTTC.

The chain uses TRBV25-1 and TRBJ1-2, with D hard to call. V was cut by 0 bases and J by 8 bases, with 10 bases left in between. The germline V gene has CDR1 MGHDK and CDR2 SYGVNS. The CDR3 has 13 residues. CDR3 amino acids: CASSEYGGEGYTF. In nucleotides, the CDR3 is TGTGCCAGCAGTGAATACGGAGGAGAAGGCTACACCTTC.

This clonotype was observed at least ten times. The J gene is TRBJ2-1, the V gene TRBV5-1; 10 positions agree with TRBD2. Germline V lookup: CDR1 SGHRS, CDR2 YFSETQ. Germline trimming cut 1 base from V and 3 bases from J; bases unmatched to any gene: 4. This CDR3 contains 16 residues. This CDR3 is CASSLPGLADYNEQFF. In DNA form, the CDR3 reads TGCGCCAGCAGCTTGCCCGGACTAGCGGACTACAATGAGCAGTTCTTC.

A few counts support this clonotype. This could be a read error, since a much larger clone is one nucleotide away. J is TRBJ2-7 and V is TRBV5-1, with 10 bases fitting TRBD2. This CDR3 has 17 residues. Germline assignment: CDR1 SGHRS and CDR2 YFSETQ. Trimming at V came to 0 bases and at J to 7 bases, leaving 13 bases not matched to a gene. In nucleotides, the CDR3 is TGCGCCAGCAGCTTGGCCGTGGCTAGCGGGAGCGGCTATGAGCAGTACTTC. Its translation is CASSLAVASGSGYEQYF.

In DNA, the CDR3 is TGCAGTGGGGAGGGGCACTCTGGAAACACCATATATTTT. Amino acids: CSGEGHSGNTIYF. The V and J genes are TRBV20-1 and TRBJ1-3; perhaps TRBD1 as D (5 bases). CDR1 is DFQATT and CDR2 is SNEGSKA in the germline V gene (reference sequence). The V end lost 7 bases, the J end lost 0 bases, and 10 bases lay between the germline ends. CDR3 length: 13 residues.

In its sample, this clonotype was seen many times. The rearrangement joins TRBV29-1 to TRBJ1-2; no clear D gene. This CDR3 is built from 13 residues. The V gene's germline CDR1 is SQVTM and CDR2 ANQGSEA. V was cut by 3 bases and J by 7 bases, with 15 bases left in between. CDR3 region: CSVDRSLTLGYTF. The CDR3, as DNA: TGCAGCGTTGACAGGTCCCTAACTCTTGGCTACACCTTC.

This sequence joins TRBV20-1 and TRBJ2-2, with D possibly being TRBD2 (5 bases). CDR1 and CDR2 from the germline V gene are DFQATT and SNEGSKA (reference sequence). This CDR3 contains 12 residues. V lost 4 bases, J lost 6 bases, and 9 bases lay in between. The CDR3 DNA reads TGCAGTGCTACTGCCGGGGCCGGGGAGCTGTTTTTT. Translating it yields CSATAGAGELFF.

The V and J genes are TRBV7-8 and TRBJ1-2; D uncertain. V dropped 3 bases and J dropped 2 bases, with 16 bases sitting between them. CDR3 length equals 16 residues. The germline gives CDR1 SGHVS, CDR2 FQNEAQ. The CDR3: CASSFLLAGKNYGYTF. For the CDR3, the DNA is TGTGCCAGCAGCTTCCTTCTTGCGGGAAAGAACTATGGCTACACCTTC. The variable domain in full, with the rest retrieved from reference TRBV7-8 and TRBJ1-2, is GAGVSQSPRYKVAKRGQDVALRCDPISGHVSLFWYQQALGQGPEFLTYFQNEAQLDKSGLPSDRFFAERPEGSVSTLKIQRTQQEDSAVYLCASSFLLAGKNYGYTFGSGTRLTVV.

This CDR3 reads CASSLDRAVDEQYF. Here the CDR3 DNA reads TGTGCCAGCAGTTTAGACAGGGCAGTGGACGAGCAGTACTTC. The gene calls are TRBV27 and TRBJ2-7, with TRBD1 matching over 7 bases. The CDR3 runs 14 residues. Trimming took 2 bases from V and 5 from J; bases not matched to a gene: 6. Germline V gene sequence: CDR1 MNHEY, CDR2 SMNVEV (reference sequence).

Comments on this clonotype: A much larger clonotype is one base distant, so this may be a read error. This chain uses TRBV12-5 with TRBJ2-3, with TRBD2 matching over 7 bases. Trimming removed 4 bases from V and 0 bases from J; junction bases left unmatched: 19. CDR3 length: 20 amino acids. CDR1 and CDR2 (germline): LGHNT, FRNRAP. CDR3 DNA sequence: TGTGCTAGTGGTTCCCCGGGACTAACGGGAGAAACTGCGAGCACAGATACGCAGTATTTT. This translates into CASGSPGLTGETASTDTQYF.

This chain connects TRBV6-5 to TRBJ1-1; D is unclear. The germline CDR1 and CDR2 sequences are MNHEY and SVGAGI. Trimming left V 4 bases short and J 1 base short, with 10 bases between. The CDR3 spans 14 residues. The CDR3 nucleotides read TGTGCCAGCAGTTCGGCAGGAAAGAACACTGAAGCTTTCTTT. Translating gives CASSSAGKNTEAFF.

The gene calls are TRBV10-3 and TRBJ2-6; possible D gene TRBD2, 7 bases. Trimming left V 4 bases short and J 3 bases short, with 19 bases between. Germline CDR1 ENHRY, CDR2 SYGVKD. This CDR3 has 18 amino acids. The CDR3 nucleotides read TGTGCCATCAGTGGGAGCGGCAGGGGAGGGAGTGGGGCCAACGTCCTGACTTTC. This translates into CAISGSGRGGSGANVLTF.

This chain links TRBV5-6 with TRBJ2-1, with a weak D call TRBD1 (6 bases). The ends were cut back, 3 bases at V and 8 bases at J, with 18 bases in the middle. Germline V lookup: CDR1 SGHDT, CDR2 YYEEEE. There are 15 residues in the CDR3. Here the CDR3 DNA reads TGTGCCAGCAGCTCGACAGGAACAATTCGTCATGAGCAGTTCTTC. Its protein is CASSSTGTIRHEQFF.

This clonotype has ten or more counts. CDR3 residues: CASSPRSTSGRGDTQYF. The CDR3, as DNA: TGTGCCAGCAGCCCCCGGTCGACTAGCGGGAGAGGGGATACGCAGTATTTT. The V gene is TRBV11-2, the J gene TRBJ2-3; TRBD2 matches 12 bases. The CDR3 runs 17 residues. V lost 5 bases, J lost 6 bases, and 12 bases stayed unmatched. Germline V lookup: CDR1 SGHAT, CDR2 FQNNGV. The full variable domain, with the rest looked up from reference TRBV11-2 and TRBJ2-3, is EAGVAQSPRYKIIEKRQSVAFWCNPISGHATLYWYQQILGQGPKLLIQFQNNGVVDDSQLPKDRFSAERLKGVDSTLKIQPAKLEDSAVYLCASSPRSTSGRGDTQYFGPGTRLTVL.

The rearrangement joins TRBV7-9 to TRBJ2-1, with 11 bases that match TRBD2. This CDR3 is built from 14 residues. Germline V gene lookup returns CDR1 SEHNR and CDR2 FQNEAQ (reference sequence). V lost 5 bases, J lost 6 bases, and 3 bases stayed unmatched. CDR3 in amino acids: CASSDSGGANEQFF. The CDR3 DNA follows: TGTGCCAGCAGCGATAGCGGGGGGGCCAATGAGCAGTTCTTC.

This clonotype came up many times. This chain uses TRBV7-9 with TRBJ2-3; 8 nucleotides align to TRBD2. J gave up 0 bases and V 5 bases, and 7 bases lay outside the gene matches. CDR3 length: 16 amino acids. Germline CDR1 SEHNR, CDR2 FQNEAQ (reference sequence). CDR3 sequence (DNA): TGTGCCAGCAGCCCCCGCGGGGGGACCAGCACAGATACGCAGTATTTT. This gives the protein CASSPRGGTSTDTQYF. Based on the CDR3 plus reference TRBV7-9 and TRBJ2-3, the full variable domain is DTGVSQNPRHKITKRGQNVTFRCDPISEHNRLYWYRQTLGQGPEFLTYFQNEAQLEKSRLLSDRFSAERPKGSFSTLEIQRTEQGDSAMYLCASSPRGGTSTDTQYFGPGTRLTVL.